One sample yielded the 29 T cell receptor beta chains listed below, sequenced in a study of T cell clonality in common variable immunodeficiency. Method: immunoSEQ multiplex PCR; TCRdb's copy keeps in-frame clones and lacks some. The repertoire consists of some 13,000 clones, none detected only once. Their antigens remain unidentified. Study conclusions and caveats: In common variable immunodeficiency, TCR beta chains reportedly carried fewer deletions and N-nucleotide insertions.

Sequencing was performed on peripheral blood mononuclear cells. The source is a human donor with common variable immunodeficiency.

There are a few counts of this clone. Read sequence stops 3 residues before the CDR3 end, and the germline J gene provides the missing end. The chain recombines TRBV7-9 with TRBJ1-2; 7 nucleotides agree with TRBD1. Trimming cost V 5 bases and J 3 bases; bases outside gene matches: 3. The CDR3 consists of 13 residues. Germline lookup yields CDR1 SEHNR and CDR2 FQNEAQ (reference sequence). The part of the CDR3 DNA that was read is TGTGCCAGCAGCGGAGGGACAGACTATGGC. Its translation: CASSGGTDYG. The whole CDR3 region reads CASSGGTDYGYTF.

This clone was found a few times. The observed sequence ends 3 residues before the CDR3 terminus, with the missing tail filled in from the germline J gene. This chain links TRBV20-1 with TRBJ1-1; D gene ambiguous. The CDR3 spans 13 residues. Trimming pared 6 bases from V and 7 bases from J, leaving 18 bases between. CDR1 is DFQATT and CDR2 is SNEGSKA in the germline V gene (reference sequence). The CDR3 protein is CSAYPLHSLEAFF. The CDR3 DNA, read in part, is TGCAGTGCATATCCCCTCCACAGCCTTGAA.

Notes on this clone: From the germline J gene comes the end of the CDR3, since the read stops 3 residues before it. V usage is TRBV19 and J usage is TRBJ1-6; D is unresolved. V was clipped by 6 bases and J by 11 bases, with 14 bases between them. CDR3 length: 13 amino acids. Looked up from germline, CDR1 is LNHDA and CDR2 is SQIVND (reference sequence). The CDR3 DNA, read in part, is TGTGCCAGTAGCGCTGGCGCGGCTCCACCC. Amino acids: CASSAGAAPP. The whole CDR3 is CASSAGAAPPLHF.

This clone was detected only a few times. The read falls 3 residues short of the CDR3 end, and the missing part is taken from the germline J gene. The V call is TRBV30, the J call TRBJ2-1; tentatively, D is TRBD2 (6 bases). With 3 bases removed from V and 3 bases from J, the gap between germline ends came to 18 bases. The germline gives CDR1 GTSNPN, CDR2 SVGIG (reference sequence). The CDR3 is 16 amino acids. Incomplete CDR3 DNA: TGTGCCTGGAGGGACCACCGGGACTCCTACTACAATGAG. It specifies CAWRDHRDSYYNE. The whole CDR3 protein reads CAWRDHRDSYYNEQFF.

The sequenced part of the CDR3 DNA is TGCGCCAGCAGCTTATTACAGGGGGTGAACACTGAA. Amino acids: CASSLLQGVNTE. The full CDR3 reads CASSLLQGVNTEAFF. The rearrangement links TRBV5-1 to TRBJ1-1, with 8 bases matching TRBD1. Read sequence stops 3 residues before the CDR3 end, and the germline J gene provides the missing end. The V segment lost 2 bases and the J segment 0 bases; nucleotides outside the gene matches: 3. CDR3 length: 15 amino acids. CDR1 and CDR2 from the germline V gene are SGHRS and YFSETQ.

On this clone itself: The CDR3 end lies 3 residues beyond the end of the read and is filled in from the germline J gene. The V gene is TRBV19, the J gene TRBJ1-2; TRBD1 agrees at 9 bases. The V gene's germline CDR1 is LNHDA and CDR2 SQIVND (reference sequence). The CDR3 consists of 16 residues. The CDR3 here is CASSLPTGTGNGGYTF. The CDR3 DNA, read in part, is TGTGCCAGTAGTTTGCCAACCGGGACAGGGAACGGGGGC.

This clone was counted a few times. The CDR3 end lies 3 residues beyond the end of the read and is filled in from the germline J gene. The J gene is TRBJ2-1, the V gene TRBV2; D is undetermined. The CDR3 runs to 13 residues. V was clipped by 5 bases and J by 3 bases, with 8 bases between them. Germline V gene lookup returns CDR1 SNHLY and CDR2 FYNNEI. Incomplete CDR3 DNA: TGTGCCAGCAGTTTTGCAGGCTACAATGAG. Its protein product is CASSFAGYNE. The complete CDR3 protein is CASSFAGYNEQFF.

By sample share, this clone is medium-sized. The CDR3 is cut off 3 residues early in the read; its end comes from the germline J gene. The V gene is TRBV28, the J gene TRBJ1-6; D is possibly TRBD1 (5 bases). The CDR3 contains 12 residues. Germline V gives CDR1 MDHEN, CDR2 SYDVKM. V lost 8 bases and J 9 bases, leaving 11 bases between the germline ends. The CDR3 DNA, read in part, is TGTGCCAGCCGAGGGGCCCCTTCACCC. The encoded protein is CASRGAPSP. From start to end, the CDR3 is CASRGAPSPLHF.

In the case of this clone: The read halts 3 residues ahead of the CDR3 end, with the missing end drawn from the germline J gene. This chain uses TRBV6-2 or TRBV6-3 with TRBJ2-5, with 8 nucleotides matching TRBD2. J was trimmed by 4 bases and V by 7 bases; bases with no gene match: 2. The CDR3 is 12 amino acids. Germline-derived CDR1 and CDR2 are MNHEY and SVGEGT. The CDR3 reads CASIGRGETQYF. CDR3 bases read: TGTGCCAGCATCGGGAGGGGAGAGACC.

This clone has just a few counts. The CDR3 here is CASSLVTSGAYYEQYF. Incomplete CDR3 DNA: TGCGCCAGCAGCTTGGTCACTAGCGGGGCGTACTACGAG. The V gene is TRBV5-1, the J gene TRBJ2-7; 10 bases align to TRBD2. The CDR3 extends 3 residues past the end of the read, so its final part is completed from the germline J gene. The CDR3 totals 16 residues. The germline gives CDR1 SGHRS, CDR2 YFSETQ. With V trimmed by 0 bases and J by 3 bases, 6 bases remained unmatched.

On this clone itself: The read gets to within 3 residues of the CDR3 end, and the germline J gene fills in the rest. The genes are TRBV19 and TRBJ2-6; maybe TRBD2 (6 bases). The CDR3 spans 16 residues. Germline V CDR1 and CDR2: LNHDA, SQIVND (reference sequence). V was pared by 3 bases and J by 9 bases, with 18 bases between. The CDR3: CASSITWDRTINVLTF. CDR3 DNA, as far as it was read: TGTGCCAGTAGTATTACATGGGACCGGACTATCAACGTC. The full variable domain, with the rest looked up from reference TRBV19 and TRBJ2-6, is DGGITQSPKYLFRKEGQNVTLSCEQNLNHDAMYWYRQDPGQGLRLIYYSQIVNDFQKGDIAEGYSVSREKKESFPLTVTSAQKNPTAFYLCASSITWDRTINVLTFGAGSRLTVL.

Comment on this clone: The read stops 3 residues short of the end of the CDR3; the missing end is completed from the germline J gene. The chain carries TRBV7-2 and TRBJ2-3; 8 positions agree with TRBD2. V lost 5 bases and J lost 2; bases outside the gene matches: 6. The CDR3 is made up of 15 amino acids. Germline lookup yields CDR1 SGHTA and CDR2 FQGNSA. The chain's CDR3 is CASSAQGLVTDTQYF. Partial CDR3 DNA: TGTGCCAGCAGCGCCCAGGGACTAGTCACAGATACG.

Relative to its sample, this clone is medium-sized. CDR3 amino acids: CASSQAGHKWWGEQFF. The covered CDR3 bases are TGCGCCAGCAGCCAGGCAGGGCATAAGTGGTGGGGTGAG. The chain combines TRBV4-1 with TRBJ2-1; D is possibly TRBD1 (5 bases). With the read ending 3 residues before the CDR3 end, the germline J gene is used to fill in that end. The CDR3 runs to 16 residues. With 3 bases removed from V and 9 bases from J, the gap between germline ends came to 21 bases. Germline CDR1 and CDR2: MGHRA and YSYEKL.

This clone was found a few times. The read halts 3 residues ahead of the CDR3 end, with the missing end drawn from the germline J gene. The rearrangement links TRBV7-1 to TRBJ1-2, with 8 bases identical to TRBD1. TRBV7-1 is given ORF status, its function remaining uncertain. Trimming at V came to 3 bases and at J to 1 base, leaving 19 bases not matched to a gene. The CDR3 extends over 20 amino acids. The DNA read from the CDR3 is TGTGCCAGCAGCTCCATCCACAACAGGGGGAGACAGTTCTTTAACTATGGC. It yields the protein CASSSIHNRGRQFFNYG. The whole CDR3 region reads CASSSIHNRGRQFFNYGYTF.

For this clone: The sequence runs out 3 residues before the end of the CDR3; the remainder is reconstructed from the germline J gene. The chain has TRBV18 and TRBJ1-4; D not certain. The CDR3 contains 13 residues. Germline CDR1 and CDR2: KGHSH and LQKENI. V lost 6 bases and J lost 8, with 13 bases in between. The sequenced part of the CDR3 DNA is TGTGCCAGCTCTCAGGTTATTAAGGAAAAA. It yields the protein CASSQVIKEK. The CDR3 in its entirety is CASSQVIKEKLFF. Combining the CDR3 with reference TRBV18 and TRBJ1-4 gives the whole variable domain NAGVMQNPRHLVRRRGQEARLRCSPMKGHSHVYWYRQLPEEGLKFMVYLQKENIIDESGMPKERFSAEFPKEGPSILRIQQVVRGDSAAYFCASSQVIKEKLFFGSGTQLSVL.

This clone showed up just a few times. Sequencing ends 3 residues short of the CDR3 end; the germline J gene provides the rest. The chain is built from TRBV2 and TRBJ1-1; 7 bases line up with TRBD1. The CDR3 consists of 13 residues. CDR1 is SNHLY, CDR2 FYNNEI, per germline. J gave up 5 bases and V 2 bases, and 2 bases lay outside the gene matches. The sequenced part of the CDR3 DNA is TGTGCCAGCAGTGAATGGGACAGAACTGAA. Encoded protein: CASSEWDRTE. The CDR3 in full is CASSEWDRTEAFF.

In the case of this clone: The CDR3 extends 3 residues past the end of the read, so its final part is completed from the germline J gene. This chain joins TRBV13 and TRBJ1-1, with no clear D. The CDR3 runs 12 residues. Per the germline V gene, CDR1 is PRHDT and CDR2 is FYEKMQ (reference sequence). Trimming took 5 bases from V and 5 from J, leaving 9 bases between them. The CDR3 spells CASSTPGTEAFF. CDR3 DNA, as far as it was read: TGTGCCAGCAGCACCCCGGGGACTGAA.

This clone was recorded a few times. The sequenced fragment ends 3 residues before the CDR3 boundary, so the rest is inferred from the germline J gene. The chain carries TRBV7-2 and TRBJ2-5; 8 bases fit TRBD1. CDR1 SGHTA and CDR2 FQGNSA come from the germline V gene. The CDR3 covers 15 residues. V lost 2 bases to trimming and J lost 5 bases; unmatched junction nucleotides: 7. CDR3 DNA (partial): TGTGCCAGCAGCTTATCAGGGGGCAATGGGGAGACC. Its translation is CASSLSGGNGET. The full CDR3 protein is CASSLSGGNGETQYF.

This clone was counted between two and nine times. The CDR3 extends 3 residues past the end of the read, so its final part is completed from the germline J gene. The rearrangement links TRBV7-2 to TRBJ2-5, with 7 bases fitting TRBD2. Germline CDR1 is SGHTA and CDR2 is FQGNSA. The J segment lost 1 base and the V segment lost 4 bases, leaving 6 bases of the junction unmatched. The CDR3 contains 15 residues. The CDR3 spells CASSSAGVPQETQYF. CDR3 DNA (partial): TGTGCCAGCAGCTCGGCGGGGGTCCCCCAAGAGACC.

For this clone: Read data end 3 residues before the CDR3 end; the end is taken from the germline J gene. This chain uses TRBV30 with TRBJ2-7; 8 bases match TRBD1. CDR1 is GTSNPN and CDR2 is SVGIG in the germline V gene (reference sequence). With V trimmed by 3 bases and J by 0 bases, 4 bases remained unmatched. The CDR3 is made up of 14 amino acids. The CDR3 protein is CAWRGQVDSYEQYF. CDR3 DNA, as far as it was read: TGTGCCTGGAGGGGACAGGTCGACTCCTACGAG. The full variable domain, rest sourced from reference TRBV30 and TRBJ2-7, is SQTIHQWPATLVQPVGSPLSLECTVEGTSNPNLYWYRQAAGRGLQLLFYSVGIGQISSEVPQNLSASRPQDRQFILSSKKLLLSDSGFYLCAWRGQVDSYEQYFGPGTRLTVT.

This clone was counted only a few times. The read stops 3 residues short of the end of the CDR3; the missing end is completed from the germline J gene. V usage is TRBV7-6 and J usage is TRBJ2-3; TRBD2 matches 10 bases. Germline CDR1 and CDR2: SGHVS and FNYEAQ. J gave up 2 bases and V 5 bases, and 7 bases lay outside the gene matches. The CDR3 spans 16 residues. The sequenced part of the CDR3 DNA is TGTGCCAGCAGCCTTAGAGCGGGGGGGCTCACAGATACG. This gives the protein CASSLRAGGLTDT. The entire CDR3 reads CASSLRAGGLTDTQYF.

This clone was seen only a few times. The read is 3 residues too short to cover the CDR3 end, so that end is filled in from the germline J gene. The chain carries TRBV7-9 and TRBJ2-7; TRBD2 matches at 7 bases. J lost 6 bases, V lost 3 bases, and 5 bases had no gene match. Germline V gives CDR1 SEHNR, CDR2 FQNEAQ (reference sequence). This CDR3 has 13 residues. The CDR3 region is CASSFGGTGEQYF. The CDR3 bases that were read are TGTGCCAGCAGCTTCGGGGGGACGGGCGAG.

Comments on this clone: The read stops 3 residues short of the end of the CDR3; the missing end is completed from the germline J gene. V gene TRBV7-2 combines with J gene TRBJ2-5; 7 nucleotides line up with TRBD2. The CDR3 sequence is 15 residues long. J gave up 7 bases and V 0 bases, and 8 bases lay outside the gene matches. Germline V CDR1 and CDR2: SGHTA, FQGNSA. The covered CDR3 bases are TGTGCCAGCAGCTTAGCGGGGAGGGGTTGGGGGACC. Protein: CASSLAGRGWGT. The complete CDR3 protein is CASSLAGRGWGTQYF.

This clone has just a few counts. The read terminates 3 residues before the CDR3 end, so the remaining end is supplied by the germline J gene. The rearrangement joins TRBV7-9 to TRBJ1-1; 8 positions match TRBD1. The CDR3 sequence is 15 residues long. Germline lookup yields CDR1 SEHNR and CDR2 FQNEAQ (reference sequence). The V segment lost 2 bases and the J segment 5 bases; nucleotides outside the gene matches: 7. The CDR3 DNA, read in part, is TGTGCCAGCAGCTTATTGGGCAGGGGGCAGACTGAA. It encodes CASSLLGRGQTE. The entire CDR3 is CASSLLGRGQTEAFF.

This clone has a handful of counts. The read comes to an end 3 residues before the CDR3 does, leaving the germline J gene to fill in the end. This chain links TRBV7-2 with TRBJ1-2; D might be TRBD1 (5 bases). This CDR3 is 14 amino acids long. V shed 1 base and J shed 3 bases, with 9 bases lying between them. From germline, CDR1 is SGHTA and CDR2 FQGNSA. The sequenced part of the CDR3 DNA is TGTGCCAGCAGCTTAGAGGGGCAGTACTATGGC. This encodes CASSLEGQYYG. The full-length CDR3 reads as CASSLEGQYYGYTF.

A remark on this clone: The read falls 3 residues short of the CDR3 end, and the missing part is taken from the germline J gene. V is TRBV19 and J is TRBJ2-7; D is ambiguous. CDR1 is LNHDA, CDR2 SQIVND, per germline (reference sequence). The CDR3 covers 15 residues. The germline V and J ends were trimmed by 1 base and 2 bases, with 12 bases remaining between them. CDR3 region: CASSIASTSTYEQYF. CDR3 bases read: TGTGCCAGTAGTATAGCCTCGACAAGTACCTACGAG.

This clone was seen a handful of times. The missing CDR3 end, 3 residues past where the read stops, is filled in from the germline J gene. J is TRBJ2-7 and V is TRBV29-1; 9 positions agree with TRBD1. From germline, CDR1 is SQVTM and CDR2 ANQGSEA. Trimming cost V 6 bases and J 5 bases; bases outside gene matches: 8. The CDR3 is made up of 13 amino acids. The CDR3 here is CSVPGQGIHEQYF. Incomplete CDR3 DNA: TGCAGCGTCCCGGGACAGGGAATCCACGAG.

To note about this clone: A junction end diverges from the germline sequence, so it may reflect a read error. The missing CDR3 end, 3 residues past where the read stops, is filled in from the germline J gene. The J gene is TRBJ1-1, the V gene TRBV18, with D possibly being TRBD1 (5 bases). This CDR3 spans 15 amino acids. Germline CDR1 reads KGHSH; CDR2 reads LQKENI. Incomplete CDR3 DNA: TGTGCCAGCTCACCAAGGGGAGGGCAGAACTCTGAA. This sequence encodes CASSPRGGQNSE. The whole CDR3 protein reads CASSPRGGQNSEAFF.

This clone was counted between two and nine times. The read finishes 3 residues shy of the CDR3 end, and the germline J gene is used to complete it. This sequence joins TRBV30 and TRBJ1-6; D possibly corresponds to TRBD1 (5 bases). The germline V gene encodes CDR1 GTSNPN and CDR2 SVGIG (reference sequence). The CDR3 covers 17 residues. V was cut by 3 bases and J by 1 base, with 16 bases left in between. CDR3 in amino acids: CAWRSRGGGSYNSPLHF. The sequenced CDR3 bases are TGTGCCTGGAGGTCTCGGGGGGGTGGATCCTATAATTCACCC.